The following is a T cell receptor beta chain sequence with its context. Its antigen is currently unknown. Sequencing was performed with immunoSEQ multiplex PCR; in TCRdb, only in-frame clones are kept and a portion is missing. The data hold about 150,000 clones, with about 90% observed a single time. Germline V gene data show CDR1 as SNHLY and CDR2 as FYNNEI. The germline V and J ends were trimmed by 5 bases and 1 base, with 11 bases remaining between them. The CDR3 is made up of 14 amino acids. The data stem from a study of T cell responses to AZD1222 COVID-19 vaccine. For the study at large: Pooled together were second doses at about 4 or about 12 weeks. Findings and caveats of the study: The donor cohort was predominantly white British with a female majority, and clonal diversity may have been underestimated. With two AZD1222 doses given, Spike-specific TCR breadth and depth both rose. Across spike, vaccine-associated CD4 TCRs were found, dominant at 160-218 and 743-854.

The TCR comes from an adult in good health. This chain links TRBV2 with TRBJ1-1; D unclear. The material sequenced was peripheral blood, taken on day 0 of AZD1222 vaccination. The CDR3 is CASSPSRENTEAFF. The CDR3 nucleotides read TGTGCCAGCAGTCCCTCCAGAGAGAACACTGAAGCTTTCTTT.